The sequence of this TCR beta chain was determined in a study of CD8 T cells in ankylosing spondylitis. Study findings and constraints: Some motif variants had been reported before (in reactive arthritis synovial fluid and blood). Clones linked to disease, bearing a CD8+ phenotype, were relatively rare in peripheral blood. The authors reported significant enrichment of disease-linked clones in matched ankylosing spondylitis synovial fluid. Seemingly distinctive of ankylosing spondylitis blood was a TCR beta motif formed by eight highly homologous variants.

MiXCR was run by TCRdb on the 5' RACE reads, yielding one entry per CDR3 protein. The data hold 390,000 or so distinct CDR3 sequences, with about a fifth observed a single time. Worth noting for this clonotype: Antigen: not known.

In germline, CDR1 is MGHRA, CDR2 YSYEKL. Trimming took off 0 bases at V and 7 bases at J, with 13 bases between the two ends. The CDR3 length is 15 residues. This clonotype was obtained from a male donor with ankylosing spondylitis. Sequences were obtained from blood, either unsorted or a sorted T cell fraction (not recorded which). This chain joins TRBV4-1 and TRBJ2-1; the D is unclear. This CDR3 reads CASSQDGRLTNEQFF. The CDR3 DNA reads TGCGCCAGCAGCCAAGATGGGCGGCTGACTAATGAGCAGTTCTTC.